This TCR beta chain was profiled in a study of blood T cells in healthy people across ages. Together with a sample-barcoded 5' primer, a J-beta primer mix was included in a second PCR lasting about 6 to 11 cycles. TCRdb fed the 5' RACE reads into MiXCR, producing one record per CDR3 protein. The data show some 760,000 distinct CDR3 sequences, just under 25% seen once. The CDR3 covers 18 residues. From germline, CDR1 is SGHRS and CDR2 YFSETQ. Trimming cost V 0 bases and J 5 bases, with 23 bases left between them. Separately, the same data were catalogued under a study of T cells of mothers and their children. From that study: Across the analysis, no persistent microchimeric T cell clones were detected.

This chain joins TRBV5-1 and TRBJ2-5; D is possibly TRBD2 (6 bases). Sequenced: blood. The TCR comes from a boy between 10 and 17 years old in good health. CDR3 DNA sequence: TGCGCCAGCAGCTTGGAAAGCGGGCTCACAGGAGGTGTCGAGACCCAGTACTTC. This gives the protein CASSLESGLTGGVETQYF.